The 18 T cell receptor beta chains below come from one sample, sequenced in a study of T cell responses to AZD1222 COVID-19 vaccine. Profiled with immunoSEQ multiplex PCR; TCRdb holds only in-frame clones, not every one. The sample has some 150,000 clones; roughly nine tenths are singletons. The source was peripheral blood, collected on day 0 of MenACWY control vaccination. The source of these receptors is an adult in good health.

The rearrangement uses TRBV2 and TRBJ2-7, with 7 bases fitting TRBD2. This CDR3 has 15 residues. CDR1 SNHLY and CDR2 FYNNEI come from the germline V gene. Trimming cost V 2 bases and J 6 bases; bases outside gene matches: 10. In nucleotides, the CDR3 is TGTGCCAGCAGTGAAAGTATGGGAGGGTTCGGCGAGCAGTACTTC. The encoded protein is CASSESMGGFGEQYF. Looking up the rest from reference TRBV2 and TRBJ2-7 gives the full variable domain: EPEVTQTPSHQVTQMGQEVILRCVPISNHLYFYWYRQILGQKVEFLVSFYNNEISEKSEIFDDQFSVERPDGSNFTLKIRSTKLEDSAMYFCASSESMGGFGEQYFGPGTRLTVT.

CDR3 nucleotide sequence: TGTGCCAGCAGCTTAGTCCCAGGGACTGGCGAGCAGTACTTC. Translated: CASSLVPGTGEQYF. The chain links TRBV7-2 to TRBJ2-7; a weak D match, TRBD2 (6 bases). This CDR3 spans 14 amino acids. Trimming removed 1 base at V and 6 bases at J, with 13 bases between. Germline V gene data show CDR1 as SGHTA and CDR2 as FQGNSA.

This chain uses TRBV4-3 with TRBJ1-2; D gene ambiguous. Germline values: CDR1 LGHNA, CDR2 YSLEER. The CDR3 consists of 13 residues. The V end lost 1 base, the J end lost 8 bases, and 11 bases lay between the germline ends. The CDR3 region is CASSQGGYSGYTF. In DNA, the CDR3 is TGCGCCAGCAGCCAAGGAGGGTATTCCGGCTACACCTTC.

This clone was seen just once. The rearrangement uses TRBV6-5 and TRBJ2-1; 7 nucleotides align to TRBD2. The CDR3 is 15 residues long. With V trimmed by 5 bases and J by 0 bases, 4 bases remained unmatched. Germline CDR1 is MNHEY and CDR2 is SVGAGI. CDR3 sequence: CASSLGTTSYNEQFF. DNA of the CDR3: TGTGCCAGCAGTCTAGGGACTACCTCCTACAATGAGCAGTTCTTC.

This clone was observed once. CDR3 coding DNA: TGTGCCAGCAGCGTCGGGACGGCCCGTATGAACACTGAAGCTTTCTTT. Translating it yields CASSVGTARMNTEAFF. V gene TRBV5-6 combines with J gene TRBJ1-1, with D possibly TRBD1 on 5 matching bases. Trimming removed 4 bases from V and 0 bases from J, with 16 bases in between. Germline V gives CDR1 SGHDT, CDR2 YYEEEE. The CDR3 totals 16 residues.

This clone was found once. The chain combines TRBV5-1 with TRBJ1-1; D remains ambiguous. CDR1 SGHRS and CDR2 YFSETQ come from the germline V gene. This CDR3 comprises 15 residues. V shed 4 bases and J shed 3 bases, with 16 bases lying between them. CDR3 sequence: CASSGRQGRDTEAFF. The CDR3 region has the DNA TGCGCCAGCAGCGGACGACAAGGGCGGGACACTGAAGCTTTCTTT.

The J gene is TRBJ1-3, the V gene TRBV30; D perhaps matches TRBD1 (5 bases). The CDR3 is made up of 19 amino acids. Trimming left V 4 bases short and J 0 bases short, with 25 bases between. Germline V gives CDR1 GTSNPN, CDR2 SVGIG (reference sequence). The CDR3 bases are TGTGCCTGGACCTCACTCCCCGGGCAGGGTTCTTACTCTGGAAACACCATATATTTT. This encodes CAWTSLPGQGSYSGNTIYF.

The CDR3, as DNA: TGTGCCAGCAGCTTAGCCATCTACGAGCAGTACTTC. The encoded protein is CASSLAIYEQYF. The chain links TRBV13 to TRBJ2-7; D unclear. This CDR3 is built from 12 residues. Per germline, CDR1 PRHDT and CDR2 FYEKMQ (reference sequence). V was pared by 1 base and J by 3 bases, with 4 bases between. The full variable domain, with the rest looked up from reference TRBV13 and TRBJ2-7, is AAGVIQSPRHLIKEKRETATLKCYPIPRHDTVYWYQQGPGQDPQFLISFYEKMQSDKGSIPDRFSAQQFSDYHSELNMSSLELGDSALYFCASSLAIYEQYFGPGTRLTVT.

The chain joins TRBV3-1 (or the pseudogene TRBV3-2) to TRBJ2-5; maybe TRBD2 (5 bases). V was shortened by 0 bases and J by 4 bases, with 6 bases between the two germline ends. CDR1 is LGHDT, CDR2 YNNKEL, per germline (reference sequence). CDR3 length equals 13 residues. CDR3 in amino acids: CASSQDRGETQYF. CDR3 nucleotides: TGTGCCAGCAGCCAAGACCGGGGAGAGACCCAGTACTTC.

This clone was seen a single time. V and J are TRBV10-3 and TRBJ2-4, with 8 bases fitting TRBD2. CDR3 length: 11 amino acids. Losses at the gene ends were 10 bases for V and 5 bases for J; bases not matched to a gene: 1. Germline V lookup: CDR1 ENHRY, CDR2 SYGVKD. In nucleotides, the CDR3 is TGTGCCACCGGGGGGGAAAACATTCAGTACTTC. Amino acid sequence: CATGGENIQYF.

The chain joins TRBV6-2 or TRBV6-3 to TRBJ1-6; D is perhaps TRBD1 (6 bases). The CDR3 contains 15 residues. V was pared by 6 bases and J by 3 bases, with 12 bases between. From germline, CDR1 is MNHEY and CDR2 SVGEGT. CDR3 protein: CASSPGTFYNSPLHF. CDR3 in DNA: TGTGCCAGCAGCCCTGGGACATTCTATAATTCACCCCTCCACTTT.

The rearrangement links TRBV10-3 to TRBJ2-3; D remains ambiguous. Germline lookup yields CDR1 ENHRY and CDR2 SYGVKD. The CDR3 totals 11 residues. The V end was cut by 7 bases, the J end by 5 bases, with 7 bases between. The CDR3 is CAITSGDTQYF. The CDR3 DNA follows: TGTGCCATCACTTCCGGAGATACGCAGTATTTT.

The J gene is TRBJ1-4, the V gene TRBV14; TRBD1 is a possible D gene (6 bases). CDR3 size: 16 residues. V lost 0 bases and J 8 bases, leaving 16 bases between the germline ends. CDR1 is SGHDN, CDR2 FVKESK, per germline. The CDR3 DNA follows: TGTGCCAGCAGCCAAGAGTGGGACACCCGGGGAGAAAAACTGTTTTTT. Its translation: CASSQEWDTRGEKLFF.

The CDR3 DNA is TGTGCCACCAGCGGGAACTTAATATCCACAGATACGCAGTATTTT. Protein: CATSGNLISTDTQYF. The chain recombines TRBV15 with TRBJ2-3; D uncertain. The CDR3 sequence is 15 residues long. Germline V lookup: CDR1 LNHNV, CDR2 YYDKDF (reference sequence). V gave up 5 bases and J gave up 2 bases, with 14 bases separating them.

V usage is TRBV30 and J usage is TRBJ1-5; D perhaps matches TRBD1 (5 bases). CDR3 length equals 15 residues. Deletions cut 1 base from V and 7 bases from J, with 17 bases between. Germline V lookup: CDR1 GTSNPN, CDR2 SVGIG (reference sequence). CDR3 loop: CAWSGGGVNEQPQHF. For the CDR3, the DNA is TGTGCCTGGAGTGGGGGCGGGGTGAACGAACAGCCCCAGCATTTT. Looking up the rest from reference TRBV30 and TRBJ1-5 gives the full variable domain: SQTIHQWPATLVQPVGSPLSLECTVEGTSNPNLYWYRQAAGRGLQLLFYSVGIGQISSEVPQNLSASRPQDRQFILSSKKLLLSDSGFYLCAWSGGGVNEQPQHFGDGTRLSIL.

The chain's CDR3 is CASSQYSNEKLFF. The CDR3 region has the DNA TGTGCCAGCAGCCAATATTCCAATGAAAAACTGTTTTTT. This rearrangement joins TRBV16 to TRBJ1-4; D gene unclear. Trimming left V 1 base short and J 5 bases short, with 5 bases between. This CDR3 contains 13 residues. Germline V gene sequence: CDR1 KGHSY, CDR2 FQNENV.

The CDR3 DNA sequence: TGCGCCAGCAGCTTGGGACGGCAGCCTAATGAAAAACTGTTTTTT. Translation: CASSLGRQPNEKLFF. The V and J genes are TRBV5-1 and TRBJ1-4, with no clear D. This CDR3 contains 15 residues. Germline V gene lookup returns CDR1 SGHRS and CDR2 YFSETQ. Trimming pared 0 bases from V and 3 bases from J, leaving 9 bases between.

The CDR3 here is CASSSRRGAGDEQFF. The CDR3 DNA follows: TGCGCCAGCAGTTCTCGGAGGGGAGCGGGAGATGAGCAGTTCTTC. The gene calls are TRBV10-2 and TRBJ2-1; TRBD2 matches 8 bases. Losses at the gene ends were 5 bases for V and 8 bases for J; bases not matched to a gene: 11. The CDR3 is made up of 15 amino acids. Germline V gives CDR1 WSHSY, CDR2 SAAADI.